This paragraph covers one T cell receptor (beta chain) sequence. Deletions cut 1 base from V and 3 bases from J, with 10 bases between. Germline CDR1 and CDR2: LNHDA and SQIVND (reference sequence). CDR3 length equals 14 residues. This sample stems from a study of preoperative IRX-2 immunotherapy in early breast cancer. The method was immunoSEQ multiplex PCR; TCRdb's version includes in-frame clones alone and lacks a portion of them. Of about 32,000 clones in the sample, around 83% were seen once. Treatment meaning: preoperative locoregional IRX-2 cytokine immunotherapy. This phase Ib study tested locoregional IRX-2 cytokine immunotherapy given before surgery.

The clonotype originates from a human donor with breast cancer. Specimen: lymph node tissue, collected from a patient treated with IRX-2 immunotherapy. The V and J genes are TRBV19 and TRBJ2-7, with D possibly being TRBD1 (6 bases). The CDR3 sequence is CASSIVQGHYEQYF. DNA of the CDR3: TGTGCCAGTAGTATAGTACAGGGACACTACGAGCAGTACTTC.